The TCR beta chain described here comes from a study of blood T cell repertoires in COVID-19. Turning to the study itself: Samples came from the United States, Italy and Spain, spanning acute and convalescent COVID-19. Nucleic acid was either cDNA or gDNA, and it came from T cells, B-cell-depleted T cells, or PBMCs.

In the original processing: Amplification of reference gene primers provided the estimated nucleated cell counts. Sequencing was performed with immunoSEQ multiplex PCR; in TCRdb, only in-frame clones are kept and a portion is missing. V, J and clone size are taken as reported in that table, and D and trimming were inferred from the DNA itself. The sample records about 56,000 clones, about 85% being singletons. The V end was cut by 4 bases, the J end by 5 bases, with 17 bases between. In germline, CDR1 is LGHDT, CDR2 YNNKEL (reference sequence). The CDR3 runs 15 residues. The chain recombines TRBV3-1 (or the pseudogene TRBV3-2) with TRBJ1-1; TRBD1 might be the D (6 bases). This receptor was taken from a woman older than 75 with acute or convalescent COVID-19. Material for sequencing was peripheral blood. The CDR3 nucleotides are TGTGCCAGCAGCCCCTGGATCGGACAGAGGACTGAAGCTTTCTTT. This sequence encodes CASSPWIGQRTEAFF.